This T cell receptor (beta chain) was identified in a study of blood T cells in healthy people across ages. V was pared by 4 bases and J by 10 bases, with 11 bases of the junction left unmatched. The CDR3 length is 16 residues. Per germline, CDR1 MNHEY and CDR2 SVGAGI. The sample, around 10 milliliters of peripheral blood, was drawn from each donor. In its sample, this clonotype was seen many times. Its matching antigen is unknown. The study, taken as a whole, reports: Donor CMV infection status was unknown, possibly confounding age-related changes in expanded clonotypes. Roughly linear age-related decline in beta diversity appeared, significant by age 40. Higher diversity and more naive CD4+ cells were features of long-lived donors, compared to aged donors.

PCR was performed a second time for about 7 to 11 cycles using a sample-barcoded 5' primer and a J-beta primer mix. One entry per CDR3 protein, called by TCRdb with MiXCR from the 5' RACE reads. The table has around 600,000 distinct CDR3 sequences, about 45% seen once. The specimen was blood. The source of this sequence is an elderly man in good health. This chain connects TRBV6-5 to TRBJ1-6; 9 positions match TRBD1. The CDR3 is CASSLTGGSNRSPLHF. CDR3 sequence (DNA): TGTGCCAGCAGTTTGACAGGGGGATCGAATCGATCACCCCTCCACTTT.